What follows are 28 T cell receptor beta chains derived from one specimen sequenced in a study of cytomegalovirus exposure and HLA in healthy donors. TCRdb keeps only in-frame clones here, not all; method: immunoSEQ multiplex PCR. The profile shows more than 250,000 clones, 90% of them singletons. Input material: PBMCs. These TCRs come from a young woman in good health and CMV-seronegative.

V usage is TRBV6-5 and J usage is TRBJ2-5; TRBD1 is a possible D gene (5 bases). Germline values: CDR1 MNHEY, CDR2 SVGAGI. There are 11 residues in the CDR3. The germline V and J ends were trimmed by 8 bases and 3 bases, with 7 bases remaining between them. The CDR3 is CASGREETQYF. DNA for the CDR3: TGTGCCAGCGGCAGGGAAGAGACCCAGTACTTC.

The genes are TRBV29-1 and TRBJ2-7; D is ambiguous. Trimming stripped 4 bases from V and 2 bases from J, with 6 bases between. Germline V gene sequence: CDR1 SQVTM, CDR2 ANQGSEA. The CDR3 extends over 11 amino acids. The CDR3 region has the DNA TGCAGCGTTGTCACGACCTACGAGCAGTACTTC. It codes for CSVVTTYEQYF.

Details on this clone: Different DNA sequences within this sample yield the same CDR3. V is TRBV27 and J is TRBJ1-1, with no clear D. CDR1 and CDR2 (germline): MNHEY, SMNVEV (reference sequence). V shed 4 bases and J shed 1 base, with 7 bases lying between them. The CDR3 totals 13 residues. The CDR3 here is CASSWGANTEAFF. In nucleotides, the CDR3 is TGTGCCAGCAGTTGGGGAGCGAACACTGAAGCTTTCTTT.

V and J are TRBV27 and TRBJ2-1; 9 nucleotides match TRBD2. Germline V gives CDR1 MNHEY, CDR2 SMNVEV (reference sequence). This CDR3 is 15 amino acids long. With V trimmed by 7 bases and J by 4 bases, 8 bases remained unmatched. The CDR3 DNA follows: TGTGCCAGCAAAGGGGCGGGAGGGAATTACAATGAGCAGTTCTTC. Encoded protein: CASKGAGGNYNEQFF.

This clone was counted between two and nine times. The rearrangement joins TRBV9 to TRBJ2-7, with 10 bases matching TRBD2. Unmatched junction bases numbered 7, after V lost 4 bases and J lost 3 bases. CDR1 and CDR2 (germline): SGDLS, YYNGEE. CDR3 length equals 15 residues. Written as DNA, the CDR3 is TGTGCCAGCAGCCCCCTACTAGCGGGAAACTACGAGCAGTACTTC. Translated: CASSPLLAGNYEQYF.

The chain employs TRBV9 and TRBJ2-1; D is ambiguous. CDR1 is SGDLS and CDR2 is YYNGEE in the germline V gene. Trimming removed 4 bases at V and 5 bases at J, with 16 bases between. The CDR3 covers 15 residues. The DNA of the CDR3 is TGTGCCAGCAGCCCGGGCTCCCCAATGAACAATGAGCAGTTCTTC. Its protein is CASSPGSPMNNEQFF.

The rearrangement joins TRBV6-5 to TRBJ1-5; a weak D match, TRBD1 (5 bases). V lost 5 bases to trimming and J lost 9 bases, with 17 bases between them. The CDR3 has 14 residues. The germline V gene has CDR1 MNHEY and CDR2 SVGAGI. The CDR3 DNA reads TGTGCCAGCAGTGATGTTCCAGGGCCTCGGCCCCAGCATTTT. Its protein product is CASSDVPGPRPQHF.

This clone was seen a single time. The chain combines TRBV5-6 with TRBJ2-3, with TRBD2 identical over 10 bases. The CDR3 sequence is 16 residues long. Trimming took 4 bases from V and 5 from J; bases not matched to a gene: 10. Germline V lookup: CDR1 SGHDT, CDR2 YYEEEE. CDR3 in amino acids: CASSPAASGSGDTQYF. The CDR3 DNA is TGTGCCAGCAGCCCGGCGGCTAGCGGGAGCGGAGATACGCAGTATTTT.

This clone was observed once. The gene calls are TRBV27 and TRBJ2-7, with D possibly being TRBD1 (6 bases). This CDR3 spans 15 amino acids. V was trimmed by 0 bases and J by 0 bases, leaving 9 bases between them. Germline V gene sequence: CDR1 MNHEY, CDR2 SMNVEV (reference sequence). The CDR3 DNA follows: TGTGCCAGCAGTTTATCTGGGACATTCTCCTACGAGCAGTACTTC. It is translated as CASSLSGTFSYEQYF.

This chain connects TRBV2 to TRBJ2-7; 9 bases align to TRBD1. This CDR3 region has 15 residues. Germline CDR1 SNHLY, CDR2 FYNNEI. The J segment lost 3 bases and the V segment lost 3 bases, leaving 6 bases of the junction unmatched. CDR3 protein: CASSEGTGHLYEQYF. The CDR3 DNA follows: TGTGCCAGCAGTGAGGGGACAGGGCATCTCTACGAGCAGTACTTC.

The V gene is TRBV15, the J gene TRBJ1-2; 10 positions match TRBD1. V lost 4 bases and J lost 3; bases outside the gene matches: 2. Germline CDR1 and CDR2: LNHNV and YYDKDF (reference sequence). The CDR3 covers 14 residues. CDR3 nucleotide sequence: TGTGCCACCAGCATGACAGGGGGCTACTATGGCTACACCTTC. It encodes CATSMTGGYYGYTF.

This rearrangement joins TRBV7-2 to TRBJ1-1; D not resolved. The CDR3 spans 12 residues. The V gene's germline CDR1 is SGHTA and CDR2 FQGNSA. V was pared by 10 bases and J by 9 bases, with 18 bases between. The CDR3: CATFPLTPQAFF. CDR3 coding DNA: TGTGCCACCTTTCCCTTGACGCCTCAAGCTTTCTTT.

This clone has just one count. DNA of the CDR3: TGTGCCAGCAGCCAACCGGGACAATCCAATGAGCAGTTCTTC. This codes for CASSQPGQSNEQFF. V and J are TRBV4-2 and TRBJ2-1; D is possibly TRBD1 (6 bases). CDR3 length: 14 amino acids. The germline V gene encodes CDR1 LGHNA and CDR2 YNFKEQ. With 2 bases removed from V and 6 bases from J, the gap between germline ends came to 11 bases.

The gene calls are TRBV2 and TRBJ1-2, with D uncertain. The CDR3 is 13 residues long. V lost 6 bases and J 0 bases, leaving 8 bases between the germline ends. Per germline, CDR1 SNHLY and CDR2 FYNNEI. The CDR3 DNA sequence: TGTGCCAGCAGCGACGGACCTAACTATGGCTACACCTTC. Translation: CASSDGPNYGYTF.

The gene calls are TRBV4-3 and TRBJ2-2, with D unresolved. The ends were cut back, 1 base at V and 0 bases at J, with 12 bases in the middle. The CDR3 loop spans 17 amino acids. Germline V gene sequence: CDR1 LGHNA, CDR2 YSLEER. Here the CDR3 DNA reads TGCGCCAGCAGCCAAGGTACGGGCCTTTCGAACACCGGGGAGCTGTTTTTT. Its protein is CASSQGTGLSNTGELFF.

The chain carries TRBV6-6 and TRBJ1-4; D uncertain. This CDR3 has 14 residues. Germline V gene data show CDR1 as MNHNY and CDR2 as SVGAGI (reference sequence). The V gene lost 3 bases and the J gene lost 7 bases, with 12 bases spanning the gap. The CDR3, as DNA: TGTGCCAGCAGTTATGTGGGCAATGGTGAAAAACTGTTTTTT. This codes for CASSYVGNGEKLFF.

The rearrangement links TRBV4-2 to TRBJ2-5; D unclear. CDR3 length equals 14 residues. Germline V gives CDR1 LGHNA, CDR2 YNFKEQ. Trimming stripped 0 bases from V and 1 base from J, with 6 bases between. In DNA, the CDR3 is TGTGCCAGCAGCCAAGAAACAGTCCAAGAGACCCAGTACTTC. Translated, it gives CASSQETVQETQYF.

This rearrangement joins TRBV14 to TRBJ2-7, with D perhaps assigned TRBD1 or TRBD2 (5 bases each). CDR1 and CDR2 from the germline V gene are SGHDN and FVKESK. Trimming shortened V by 4 bases and J by 2 bases, and 18 bases separated the two germline ends. This CDR3 has 16 amino acids. CDR3 sequence reads: CASSPKFRDRAYEQYF. The CDR3 coding sequence is TGTGCCAGCAGCCCCAAGTTCAGGGACCGTGCCTACGAGCAGTACTTC.

CDR3 loop: CASSRLAGTSYEQYF. The CDR3 DNA sequence: TGTGCCAGCAGCCGACTAGCGGGAACCTCCTACGAGCAGTACTTC. The chain links TRBV7-2 to TRBJ2-7; 11 nucleotides match TRBD2. CDR3 length: 15 amino acids. In germline, CDR1 is SGHTA, CDR2 FQGNSA. V trimming: 5 bases; J trimming: 0 bases; junction bases outside the gene matches: 3. The full variable domain, rest sourced from reference TRBV7-2 and TRBJ2-7, is GAGVSQSPSNKVTEKGKDVELRCDPISGHTALYWYRQSLGQGLEFLIYFQGNSAPDKSGLPSDRFSAERTGGSVSTLTIQRTQQEDSAVYLCASSRLAGTSYEQYFGPGTRLTVT.

This chain uses TRBV5-4 with TRBJ2-7; 10 bases are shared with TRBD2. The V gene's germline CDR1 is SGHNT and CDR2 YYREEE (reference sequence). This CDR3 contains 15 residues. Trimming took 4 bases from V and 1 from J; bases not matched to a gene: 5. The CDR3 region is CASSGGLADSYEQYF. The CDR3 coding sequence is TGTGCCAGCAGCGGCGGACTAGCGGATTCCTACGAGCAGTACTTC.

The rearrangement uses TRBV23-1 and TRBJ2-5; 12 nucleotides match TRBD2. TRBV23-1 is filed as an ORF, its function uncertain. Trimming took 1 base from V and 5 from J; bases not matched to a gene: 8. The CDR3 spans 17 residues. In DNA form, the CDR3 reads TGCGCCAGCAGTCAATTACGGAGACTAGCGGGAGAGGAGACCCAGTACTTC. The encoded protein is CASSQLRRLAGEETQYF.

This chain links TRBV7-2 with TRBJ2-5; tentatively, D is TRBD1 or TRBD2 (5 bases each). This CDR3 comprises 14 residues. The V end was cut by 0 bases, the J end by 5 bases, with 10 bases between. Germline V gene lookup returns CDR1 SGHTA and CDR2 FQGNSA. CDR3 in DNA: TGTGCCAGCAGCTTAGCCAGGGAGCGCGAGACCCAGTACTTC. Protein product: CASSLARERETQYF.

This sequence joins TRBV5-5 and TRBJ2-2, with TRBD2 matching 11 bases. The junction had 7 bases not matched to a gene; V was cut back by 5 bases and J by 7 bases. The CDR3 is 15 amino acids. Germline CDR1 and CDR2: SGHKS and YYEKEE (reference sequence). The CDR3 region is CASRSTSGINGELFF. The DNA of the CDR3 is TGTGCCAGCAGGTCGACTAGCGGGATAAACGGGGAGCTGTTTTTT.

This clone was counted a single time. The chain carries TRBV7-2 and TRBJ1-5, with D unresolved. The germline V and J ends were trimmed by 1 base and 1 base, with 8 bases remaining between them. This CDR3 comprises 15 residues. Germline lookup yields CDR1 SGHTA and CDR2 FQGNSA. The CDR3 region has the DNA TGTGCCAGCAGCTTAGGGAAGATCAGCAATCAGCCCCAGCATTTT. Translated, it gives CASSLGKISNQPQHF. Full variable domain (rest looked up from reference TRBV7-2 and TRBJ1-5): GAGVSQSPSNKVTEKGKDVELRCDPISGHTALYWYRQSLGQGLEFLIYFQGNSAPDKSGLPSDRFSAERTGGSVSTLTIQRTQQEDSAVYLCASSLGKISNQPQHFGDGTRLSIL.

The V call is TRBV6-1, the J call TRBJ2-7; 7 bases map to TRBD2. The J segment lost 5 bases and the V segment lost 5 bases, leaving 6 bases of the junction unmatched. This CDR3 is 13 amino acids long. Germline CDR1 and CDR2: MNHNS and SASEGT. The CDR3 here is CASSLELANEQYF. The CDR3 bases are TGTGCCAGCAGTCTTGAACTAGCGAACGAGCAGTACTTC.

This clone was seen only a few times. The sample holds other DNA sequences that translate to the same CDR3. The V gene is TRBV27, the J gene TRBJ2-7; D call uncertain. The CDR3 extends over 13 amino acids. The germline V gene encodes CDR1 MNHEY and CDR2 SMNVEV (reference sequence). The ends were cut back, 2 bases at V and 4 bases at J, with 9 bases in the middle. This CDR3 reads CASSLSVGYEQYF. The CDR3 DNA is TGTGCCAGCAGTTTAAGCGTGGGGTACGAGCAGTACTTC.

V and J are TRBV6-5 and TRBJ1-2, with D hard to call. The CDR3 consists of 14 residues. Trimming stripped 6 bases from V and 3 bases from J, with 14 bases between. Germline lookup yields CDR1 MNHEY and CDR2 SVGAGI. The CDR3 bases are TGTGCCAGCAGCTCCGCCGGCGCCTACTATGGCTACACCTTC. It codes for CASSSAGAYYGYTF.

The rearrangement uses TRBV9 and TRBJ2-7; no clear D gene. V gave up 0 bases and J gave up 0 bases, with 7 bases separating them. The CDR3 spans 14 residues. Germline CDR1 and CDR2: SGDLS and YYNGEE. CDR3 sequence: CASSVDWVSYEQYF. The CDR3 nucleotides read TGTGCCAGCAGCGTAGACTGGGTCTCCTACGAGCAGTACTTC.